This T cell receptor (beta chain) was documented in a study of cytomegalovirus exposure and HLA in healthy donors. PCR used 60 Vbeta primers and 13 Jbeta primers. Assay used: immunoSEQ multiplex PCR; TCRdb lists only in-frame clones, some missing. The table shows more than 110,000 clones, with less than 85% occurring only once. This TCR derives from a woman aged 55 to 70 in good health and CMV-seropositive. The sequencing sample was made of PBMCs.

DNA of the CDR3: TGTGCCAGCAGTGCACAGGGTTACGAGCAGTACTTC. Its protein product is CASSAQGYEQYF. This chain links TRBV6-1 with TRBJ2-7; weak D call: TRBD1 (6 bases). The germline V gene encodes CDR1 MNHNS and CDR2 SASEGT. V lost 4 bases and J lost 4, with 8 bases in between. This CDR3 contains 12 residues.